These 14 T cell receptor beta chains were sequenced from one sample in a study of blood T cell repertoires in COVID-19. Sequencing used immunoSEQ multiplex PCR; TCRdb keeps in-frame clones, though not all of them. The sample has 87,000 or so clones, around nine tenths seen once. The specimen sequenced was peripheral blood. These receptors were taken from a man aged 35 to 55 with acute or convalescent COVID-19.

The rearrangement uses TRBV20-1 and TRBJ2-7, with D tentatively TRBD2 (6 bases). Germline V gene sequence: CDR1 DFQATT, CDR2 SNEGSKA (reference sequence). The CDR3 runs to 12 residues. Trimming shortened V by 3 bases and J by 7 bases, and 13 bases separated the two germline ends. The CDR3, as DNA: TGCAGTGCTAGTTGGGGGGTGAGGGAGCAGTACTTC. Translating gives CSASWGVREQYF.

The V gene is TRBV7-9, the J gene TRBJ1-2; TRBD1 might be the D (6 bases). V lost 4 bases and J lost 4, with 22 bases in between. The CDR3 consists of 17 residues. CDR1 and CDR2 (germline): SEHNR, FQNEAQ (reference sequence). This chain's CDR3 is CASSSQPYREMSYGYTF. The CDR3 nucleotides are TGTGCCAGCAGCTCCCAGCCGTACAGGGAAATGAGCTATGGCTACACCTTC.

The J gene is TRBJ1-5, the V gene TRBV24-1; TRBD1 matches at 8 bases. Germline V lookup: CDR1 KGHDR, CDR2 SFDVKD. The CDR3 is made up of 14 amino acids. J gave up 6 bases and V 3 bases, and 3 bases lay outside the gene matches. The CDR3 loop is CATSDATGVQPQHF. DNA for the CDR3: TGTGCCACCAGTGATGCGACAGGGGTTCAGCCCCAGCATTTT.

This chain links TRBV7-9 with TRBJ1-1; a weak D match, TRBD1 (5 bases). V gave up 4 bases and J gave up 1 base, with 16 bases separating them. The CDR3 has 16 amino acids. Looked up from germline, CDR1 is SEHNR and CDR2 is FQNEAQ (reference sequence). The CDR3 coding sequence is TGTGCCAGCAGCTGGGACGGGAGCCACAAGAACACTGAAGCTTTCTTT. Its translation is CASSWDGSHKNTEAFF.

This chain links TRBV19 with TRBJ1-1; 7 nucleotides line up with TRBD1. Germline V gene sequence: CDR1 LNHDA, CDR2 SQIVND (reference sequence). Trimming at V came to 5 bases and at J to 0 bases, leaving 6 bases not matched to a gene. This CDR3 is 15 amino acids long. For the CDR3, the DNA is TGTGCCAGTAGTGCCCAGGGGGGCATGAACACTGAAGCTTTCTTT. It yields the protein CASSAQGGMNTEAFF.

This rearrangement joins TRBV27 to TRBJ2-7, with 9 positions matching TRBD1. Germline CDR1 is MNHEY and CDR2 is SMNVEV (reference sequence). Trimming removed 6 bases from V and 3 bases from J; junction bases left unmatched: 9. CDR3 size: 15 residues. The CDR3 bases are TGTGCCAGCAGGAACACAGGGGGCCCCGTCTACGAGCAGTACTTC. Amino acids: CASRNTGGPVYEQYF.

The chain carries TRBV6-5 and TRBJ1-6; unclear D gene. The ends were cut back, 7 bases at V and 7 bases at J, with 11 bases in the middle. Germline loops: CDR1 MNHEY, CDR2 SVGAGI. The CDR3 has 13 residues. CDR3 nucleotide sequence: TGTGCCAGCAAGAGGGTGTTGAATTCACCCCTCCACTTT. It is translated as CASKRVLNSPLHF.

The gene calls are TRBV5-4 and TRBJ1-2; D might be TRBD1 (5 bases). The CDR3 consists of 14 residues. The germline V gene has CDR1 SGHNT and CDR2 YYREEE (reference sequence). V was clipped by 5 bases and J by 6 bases, with 17 bases between them. CDR3 DNA sequence: TGTGCCAGCAGTTTGCCCCGGCAGGGTGATGGCTACACCTTC. As protein: CASSLPRQGDGYTF. The variable domain in full, with the rest retrieved from reference TRBV5-4 and TRBJ1-2, is ETGVTQSPTHLIKTRGQQVTLRCSSQSGHNTVSWYQQALGQGPQFIFQYYREEENGRGNFPPRFSGLQFPNYSSELNVNALELDDSALYLCASSLPRQGDGYTFGSGTRLTVV.

V usage is TRBV13 and J usage is TRBJ2-5; D uncertain. There are 18 residues in the CDR3. CDR1 is PRHDT, CDR2 FYEKMQ, per germline (reference sequence). V was pared by 0 bases and J by 1 base, with 18 bases between. Here the CDR3 DNA reads TGTGCCAGCAGCTTAGGCCTAATCCCCCCTAGGTCCCAAGAGACCCAGTACTTC. It is translated as CASSLGLIPPRSQETQYF.

The V gene is TRBV19, the J gene TRBJ1-1, with a weak D call TRBD1 (6 bases). Germline V gene sequence: CDR1 LNHDA, CDR2 SQIVND (reference sequence). The V end was cut by 4 bases, the J end by 0 bases, with 9 bases between. CDR3 length: 14 amino acids. CDR3 sequence: CASSKGGVNTEAFF. The CDR3 bases are TGTGCCAGTAGTAAAGGGGGGGTGAACACTGAAGCTTTCTTT.

The rearrangement uses TRBV6-6 and TRBJ1-2; D gene ambiguous. Germline-derived CDR1 and CDR2 are MNHNY and SVGAGI (reference sequence). Trimming took 0 bases from V and 2 from J, leaving 7 bases between them. The CDR3 contains 14 residues. CDR3 in amino acids: CASSYSARNYGYTF. The CDR3 coding sequence is TGTGCCAGCAGTTACTCCGCGAGGAACTATGGCTACACCTTC.

This clone was seen a single time. This chain connects TRBV6-2 or TRBV6-3 to TRBJ1-2, with D unresolved. CDR3 size: 15 residues. Germline lookup yields CDR1 MNHEY and CDR2 SVGEGT. Trimming left V 7 bases short and J 0 bases short, with 15 bases between. Here the CDR3 DNA reads TGTGCCAGCACCCCGATCCACCGAGCTAACTATGGCTACACCTTC. Translated: CASTPIHRANYGYTF.

This rearrangement joins TRBV7-6 to TRBJ2-3; the D is unclear. The germline CDR1 and CDR2 sequences are SGHVS and FNYEAQ. The CDR3 is made up of 14 amino acids. Trimming took off 2 bases at V and 3 bases at J, with 9 bases between the two ends. CDR3 DNA sequence: TGTGCCAGCAGCTTATCCTTTAGTACAGATACGCAGTATTTT. Amino acid sequence: CASSLSFSTDTQYF.

This rearrangement joins TRBV25-1 to TRBJ2-1, with TRBD2 matching over 10 bases. The germline V gene has CDR1 MGHDK and CDR2 SYGVNS. The V segment lost 5 bases and the J segment 4 bases; nucleotides outside the gene matches: 5. The CDR3 extends over 15 amino acids. Written as DNA, the CDR3 is TGTGCCAGCAGTCCCCCTAGCGGGGGATACAATGAGCAGTTCTTC. This translates into CASSPPSGGYNEQFF.